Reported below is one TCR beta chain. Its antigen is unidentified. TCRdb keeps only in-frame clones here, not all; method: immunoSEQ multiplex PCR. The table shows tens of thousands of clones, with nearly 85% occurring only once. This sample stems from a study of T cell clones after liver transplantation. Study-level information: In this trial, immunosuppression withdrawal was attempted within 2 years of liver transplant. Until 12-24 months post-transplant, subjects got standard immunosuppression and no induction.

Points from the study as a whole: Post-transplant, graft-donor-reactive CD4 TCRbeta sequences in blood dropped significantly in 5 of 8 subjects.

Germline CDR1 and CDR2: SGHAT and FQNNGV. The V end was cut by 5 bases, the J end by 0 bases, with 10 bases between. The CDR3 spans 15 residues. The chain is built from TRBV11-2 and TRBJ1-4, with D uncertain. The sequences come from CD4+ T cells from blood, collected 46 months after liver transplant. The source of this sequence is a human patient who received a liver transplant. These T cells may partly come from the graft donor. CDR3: CASSRLVATNEKLFF. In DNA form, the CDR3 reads TGTGCCAGCAGCCGACTGGTTGCAACTAATGAAAAACTGTTTTTT.